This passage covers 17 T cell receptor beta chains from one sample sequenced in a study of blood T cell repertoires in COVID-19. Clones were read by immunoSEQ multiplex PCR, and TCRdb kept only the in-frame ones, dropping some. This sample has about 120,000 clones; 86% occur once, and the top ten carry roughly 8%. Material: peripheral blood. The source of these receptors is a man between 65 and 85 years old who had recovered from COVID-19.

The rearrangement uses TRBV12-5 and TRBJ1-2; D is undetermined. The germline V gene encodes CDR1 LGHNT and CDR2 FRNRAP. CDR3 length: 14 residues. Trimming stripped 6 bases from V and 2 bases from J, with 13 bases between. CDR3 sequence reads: CASGLSGGNYGYTF. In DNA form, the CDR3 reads TGTGCTAGTGGCTTATCGGGAGGGAACTATGGCTACACCTTC.

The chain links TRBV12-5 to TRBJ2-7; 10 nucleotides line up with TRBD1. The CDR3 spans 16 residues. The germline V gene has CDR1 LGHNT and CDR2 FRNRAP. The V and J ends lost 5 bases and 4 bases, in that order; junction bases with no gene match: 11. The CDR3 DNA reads TGTGCTAGTGGTCTAGGGACAGGGGCGCTGATTTACGAGCAGTACTTC. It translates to CASGLGTGALIYEQYF. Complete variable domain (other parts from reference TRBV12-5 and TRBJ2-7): DARVTQTPRHKVTEMGQEVTMRCQPILGHNTVFWYRQTMMQGLELLAYFRNRAPLDDSGMPKDRFSAEMPDATLATLKIQPSEPRDSAVYFCASGLGTGALIYEQYFGPGTRLTVT.

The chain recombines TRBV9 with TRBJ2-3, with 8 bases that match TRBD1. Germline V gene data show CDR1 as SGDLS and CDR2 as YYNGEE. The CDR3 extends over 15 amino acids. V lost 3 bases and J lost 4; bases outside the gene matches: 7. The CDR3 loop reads CASSATTGAADTQYF. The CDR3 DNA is TGTGCCAGCAGCGCGACGACAGGGGCCGCAGATACGCAGTATTTT.

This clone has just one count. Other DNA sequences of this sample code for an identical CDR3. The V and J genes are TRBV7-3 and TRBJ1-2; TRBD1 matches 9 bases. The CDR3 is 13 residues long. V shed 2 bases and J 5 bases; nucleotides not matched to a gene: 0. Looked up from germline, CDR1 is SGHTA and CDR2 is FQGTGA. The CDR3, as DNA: TGTGCCAGCAGCTTAGGACAGGGGTATGGCTACACCTTC. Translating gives CASSLGQGYGYTF.

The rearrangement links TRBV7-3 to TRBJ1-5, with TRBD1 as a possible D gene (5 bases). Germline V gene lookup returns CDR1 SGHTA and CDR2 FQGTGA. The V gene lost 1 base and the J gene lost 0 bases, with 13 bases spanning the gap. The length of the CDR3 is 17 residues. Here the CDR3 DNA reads TGTGCCAGCAGCTTAATCGAAACAGGTATTAGCAATCAGCCCCAGCATTTT. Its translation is CASSLIETGISNQPQHF.

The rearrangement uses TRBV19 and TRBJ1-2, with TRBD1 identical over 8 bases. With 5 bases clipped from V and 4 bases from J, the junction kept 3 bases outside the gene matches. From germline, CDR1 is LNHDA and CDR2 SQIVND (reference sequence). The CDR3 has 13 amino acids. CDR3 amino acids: CASSPDRGYGYTF. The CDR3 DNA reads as TGTGCCAGTAGTCCTGACAGGGGCTATGGCTACACCTTC.

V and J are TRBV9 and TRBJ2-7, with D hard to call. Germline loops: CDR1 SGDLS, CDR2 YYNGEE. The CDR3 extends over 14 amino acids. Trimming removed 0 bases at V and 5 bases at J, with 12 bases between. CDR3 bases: TGTGCCAGCAGCGTAGCTCAGACTTCTAACGAGCAGTACTTC. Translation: CASSVAQTSNEQYF.

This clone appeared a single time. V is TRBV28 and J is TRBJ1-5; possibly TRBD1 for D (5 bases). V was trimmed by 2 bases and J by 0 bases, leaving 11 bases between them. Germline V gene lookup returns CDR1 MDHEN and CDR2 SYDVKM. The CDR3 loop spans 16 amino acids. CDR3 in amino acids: CASSLPGIHSNQPQHF. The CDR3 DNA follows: TGTGCCAGCAGTTTACCAGGGATTCATAGCAATCAGCCCCAGCATTTT.

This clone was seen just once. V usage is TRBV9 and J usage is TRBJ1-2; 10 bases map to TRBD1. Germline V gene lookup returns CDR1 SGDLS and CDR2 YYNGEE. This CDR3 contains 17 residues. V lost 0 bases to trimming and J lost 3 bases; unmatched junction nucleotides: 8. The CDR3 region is CASSVEGTGVLDYGYTF. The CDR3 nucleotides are TGTGCCAGCAGCGTAGAGGGGACAGGGGTTCTCGACTATGGCTACACCTTC.

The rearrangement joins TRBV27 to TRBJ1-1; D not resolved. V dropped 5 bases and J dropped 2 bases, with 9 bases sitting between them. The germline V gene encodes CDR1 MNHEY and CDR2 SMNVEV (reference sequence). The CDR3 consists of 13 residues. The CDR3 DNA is TGTGCCAGCAGTCCGCGGGATAACACTGAAGCTTTCTTT. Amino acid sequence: CASSPRDNTEAFF.

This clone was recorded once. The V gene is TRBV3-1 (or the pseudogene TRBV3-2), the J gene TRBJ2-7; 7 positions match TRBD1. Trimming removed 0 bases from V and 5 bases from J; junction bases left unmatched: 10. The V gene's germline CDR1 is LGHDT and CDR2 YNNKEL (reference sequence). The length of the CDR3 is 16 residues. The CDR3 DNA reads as TGTGCCAGCAGCCAAGACTTTCCGGGACAGTGGGACGAGCAGTACTTC. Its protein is CASSQDFPGQWDEQYF.

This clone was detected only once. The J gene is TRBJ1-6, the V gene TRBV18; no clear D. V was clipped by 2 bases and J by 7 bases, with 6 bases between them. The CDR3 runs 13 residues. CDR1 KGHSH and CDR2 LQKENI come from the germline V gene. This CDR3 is CASSPSGNSPLHF. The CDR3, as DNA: TGTGCCAGCTCACCAAGCGGGAATTCACCCCTCCACTTT. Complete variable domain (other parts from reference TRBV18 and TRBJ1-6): NAGVMQNPRHLVRRRGQEARLRCSPMKGHSHVYWYRQLPEEGLKFMVYLQKENIIDESGMPKERFSAEFPKEGPSILRIQQVVRGDSAAYFCASSPSGNSPLHFGNGTRLTVT.

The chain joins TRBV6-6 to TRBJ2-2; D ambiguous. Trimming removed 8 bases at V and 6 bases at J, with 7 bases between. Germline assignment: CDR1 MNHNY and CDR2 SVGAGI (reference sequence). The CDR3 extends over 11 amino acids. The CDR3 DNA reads TGTGCCAGCGGCCCCTCCGGGGAGCTGTTTTTT. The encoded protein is CASGPSGELFF.

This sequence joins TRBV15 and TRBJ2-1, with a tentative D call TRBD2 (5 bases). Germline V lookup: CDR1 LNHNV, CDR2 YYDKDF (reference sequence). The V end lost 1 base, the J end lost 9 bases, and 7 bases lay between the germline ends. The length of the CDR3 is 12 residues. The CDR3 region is CATSRVGGEQFF. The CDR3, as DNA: TGTGCCACCAGCAGAGTCGGAGGTGAGCAGTTCTTC.

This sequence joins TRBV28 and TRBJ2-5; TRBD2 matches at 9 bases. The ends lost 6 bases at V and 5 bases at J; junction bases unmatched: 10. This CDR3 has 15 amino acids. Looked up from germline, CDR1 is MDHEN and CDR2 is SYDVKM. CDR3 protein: CASSRPLAGGETQYF. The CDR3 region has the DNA TGTGCCAGCAGCCGTCCCCTCGCGGGGGGGGAGACCCAGTACTTC.

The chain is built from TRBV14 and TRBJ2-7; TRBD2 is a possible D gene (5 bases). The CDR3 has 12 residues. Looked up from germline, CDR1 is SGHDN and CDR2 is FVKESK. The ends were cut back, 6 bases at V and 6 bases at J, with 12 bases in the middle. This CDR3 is CASRGLHLEQYF. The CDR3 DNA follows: TGTGCCAGCAGAGGACTGCATCTCGAGCAGTACTTC.

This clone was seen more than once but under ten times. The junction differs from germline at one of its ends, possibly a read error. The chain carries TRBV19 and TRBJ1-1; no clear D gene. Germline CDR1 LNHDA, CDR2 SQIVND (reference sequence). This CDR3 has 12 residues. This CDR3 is CASRIGPSGAFF. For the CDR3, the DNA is TGTGCCAGTAGAATAGGGCCCTCCGGGGCTTTCTTT.